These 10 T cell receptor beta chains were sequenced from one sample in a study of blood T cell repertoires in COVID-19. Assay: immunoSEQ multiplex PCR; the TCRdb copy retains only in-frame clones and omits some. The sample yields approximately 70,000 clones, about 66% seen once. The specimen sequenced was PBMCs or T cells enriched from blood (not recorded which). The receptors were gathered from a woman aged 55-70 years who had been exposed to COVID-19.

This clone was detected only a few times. DNA for the CDR3: TGCAGTGCGTACAGGGGGCGGGCTTTCTTT. Encoded protein: CSAYRGRAFF. This sequence joins TRBV20-1 and TRBJ1-1; the match to TRBD1 covers 9 bases. Germline-derived CDR1 and CDR2 are DFQATT and SNEGSKA (reference sequence). V lost 6 bases to trimming and J lost 11 bases; unmatched junction nucleotides: 4. The CDR3 is 10 amino acids.

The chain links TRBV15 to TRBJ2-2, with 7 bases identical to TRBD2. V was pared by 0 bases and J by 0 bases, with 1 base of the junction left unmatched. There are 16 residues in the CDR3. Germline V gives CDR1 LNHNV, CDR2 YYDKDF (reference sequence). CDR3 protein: CATSREAGPNTGELFF. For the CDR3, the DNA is TGTGCCACCAGCAGAGAAGCGGGGCCGAACACCGGGGAGCTGTTTTTT.

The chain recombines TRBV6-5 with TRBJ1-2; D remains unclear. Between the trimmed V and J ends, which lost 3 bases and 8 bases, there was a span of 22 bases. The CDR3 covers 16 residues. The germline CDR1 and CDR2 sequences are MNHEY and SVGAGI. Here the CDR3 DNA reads TGTGCCAGCAGTTATCTCCGGGGAGTTTTAGTTAACGGCTACACCTTC. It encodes CASSYLRGVLVNGYTF.

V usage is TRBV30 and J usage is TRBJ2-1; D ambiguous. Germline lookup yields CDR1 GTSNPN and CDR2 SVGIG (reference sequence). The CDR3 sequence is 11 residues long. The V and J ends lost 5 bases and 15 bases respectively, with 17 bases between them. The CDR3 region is CAWEASDGLFF. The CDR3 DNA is TGTGCCTGGGAAGCAAGCGACGGGTTGTTCTTC.

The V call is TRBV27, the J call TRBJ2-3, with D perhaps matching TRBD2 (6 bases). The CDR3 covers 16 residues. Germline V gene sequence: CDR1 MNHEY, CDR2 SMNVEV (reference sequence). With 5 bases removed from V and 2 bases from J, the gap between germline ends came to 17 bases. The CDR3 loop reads CASSPPRAGPTDTQYF. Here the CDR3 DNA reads TGTGCCAGCAGTCCTCCTCGTGCGGGACCCACAGATACGCAGTATTTT.

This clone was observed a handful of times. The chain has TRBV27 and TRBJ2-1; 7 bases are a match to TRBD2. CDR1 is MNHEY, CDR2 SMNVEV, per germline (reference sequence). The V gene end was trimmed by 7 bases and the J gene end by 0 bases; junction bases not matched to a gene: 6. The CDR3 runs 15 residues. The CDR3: CASTDGGSSYNEQFF. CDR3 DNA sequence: TGTGCCAGCACTGACGGCGGGAGCTCCTACAATGAGCAGTTCTTC.

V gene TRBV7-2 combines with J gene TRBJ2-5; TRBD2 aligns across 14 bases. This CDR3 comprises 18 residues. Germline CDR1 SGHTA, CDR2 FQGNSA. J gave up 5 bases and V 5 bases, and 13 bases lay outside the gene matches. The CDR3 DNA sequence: TGTGCCAGCAGCGCCCGACCGACTAGCGGGGGGGCCGGGGAGACCCAGTACTTC. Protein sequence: CASSARPTSGGAGETQYF.

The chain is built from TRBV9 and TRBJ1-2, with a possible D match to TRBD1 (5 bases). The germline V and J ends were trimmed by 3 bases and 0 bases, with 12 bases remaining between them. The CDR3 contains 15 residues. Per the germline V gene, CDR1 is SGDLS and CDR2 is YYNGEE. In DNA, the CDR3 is TGTGCCAGCAGCGGGGCGGACATTACTAACTATGGCTACACCTTC. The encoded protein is CASSGADITNYGYTF.

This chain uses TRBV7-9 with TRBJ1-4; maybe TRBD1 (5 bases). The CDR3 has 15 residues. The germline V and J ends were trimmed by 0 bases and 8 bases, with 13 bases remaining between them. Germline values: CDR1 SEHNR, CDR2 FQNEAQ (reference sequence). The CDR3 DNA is TGTGCCAGCAGCTTAGCGCAGGGTTACCTCGAAAAACTGTTTTTT. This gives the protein CASSLAQGYLEKLFF.

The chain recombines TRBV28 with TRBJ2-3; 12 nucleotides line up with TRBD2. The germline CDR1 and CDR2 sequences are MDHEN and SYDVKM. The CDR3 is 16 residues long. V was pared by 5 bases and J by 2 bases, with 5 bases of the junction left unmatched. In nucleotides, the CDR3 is TGTGCCAGCAGTATCACTAGCGGGGGGCACACAGATACGCAGTATTTT. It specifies CASSITSGGHTDTQYF.